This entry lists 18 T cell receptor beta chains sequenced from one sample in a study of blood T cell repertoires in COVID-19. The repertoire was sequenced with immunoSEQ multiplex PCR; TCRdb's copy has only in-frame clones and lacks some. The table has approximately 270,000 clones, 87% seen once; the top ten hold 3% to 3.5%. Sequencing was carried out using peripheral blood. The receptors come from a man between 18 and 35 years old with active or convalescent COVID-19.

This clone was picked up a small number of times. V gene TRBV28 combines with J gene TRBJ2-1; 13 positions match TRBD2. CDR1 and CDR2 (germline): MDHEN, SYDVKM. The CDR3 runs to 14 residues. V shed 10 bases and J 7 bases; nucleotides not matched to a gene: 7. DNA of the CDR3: TGTGCCACCCGACTAGCGGGAGGTGGTAATGAGCAGTTCTTC. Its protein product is CATRLAGGGNEQFF.

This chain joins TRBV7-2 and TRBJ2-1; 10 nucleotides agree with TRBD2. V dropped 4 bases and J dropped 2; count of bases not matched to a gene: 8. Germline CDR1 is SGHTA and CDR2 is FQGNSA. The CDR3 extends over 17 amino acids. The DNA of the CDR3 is TGTGCCAGCAGCTCATTCAAGCGGGGGGGCCCCTACAATGAGCAGTTCTTC. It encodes CASSSFKRGGPYNEQFF. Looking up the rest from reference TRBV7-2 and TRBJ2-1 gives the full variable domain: GAGVSQSPSNKVTEKGKDVELRCDPISGHTALYWYRQSLGQGLEFLIYFQGNSAPDKSGLPSDRFSAERTGGSVSTLTIQRTQQEDSAVYLCASSSFKRGGPYNEQFFGPGTRLTVL.

The CDR3, as DNA: TGTGCCAGTAGTATAGGAGGGGGGGCCAGGGAGACCCAGTACTTC. Protein product: CASSIGGGARETQYF. The chain couples TRBV19 to TRBJ2-5; D may be TRBD2 (7 bases). From germline, CDR1 is LNHDA and CDR2 SQIVND (reference sequence). The CDR3 is made up of 15 amino acids. V shed 1 base and J shed 5 bases, with 14 bases lying between them.

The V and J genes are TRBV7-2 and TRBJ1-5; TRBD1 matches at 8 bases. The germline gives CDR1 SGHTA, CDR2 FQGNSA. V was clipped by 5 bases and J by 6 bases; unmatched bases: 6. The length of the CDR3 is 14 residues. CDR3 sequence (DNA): TGTGCCAGCAGCCCCCGGACAGGGAGTCAGCCCCAGCATTTT. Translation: CASSPRTGSQPQHF.

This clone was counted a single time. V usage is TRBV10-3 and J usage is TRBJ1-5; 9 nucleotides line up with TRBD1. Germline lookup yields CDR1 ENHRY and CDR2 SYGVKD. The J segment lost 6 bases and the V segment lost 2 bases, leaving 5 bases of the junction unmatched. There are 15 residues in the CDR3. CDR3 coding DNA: TGTGCCATCAGTGAGCCCGGGACAGGGTTTCAGCCCCAGCATTTT. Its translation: CAISEPGTGFQPQHF.

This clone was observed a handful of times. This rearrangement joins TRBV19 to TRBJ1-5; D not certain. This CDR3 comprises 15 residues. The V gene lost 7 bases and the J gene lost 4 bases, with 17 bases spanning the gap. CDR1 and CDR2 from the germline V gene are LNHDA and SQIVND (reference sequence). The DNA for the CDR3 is TGTGCCAGTACGAATACTAATGAACCGAATCAGCCCCAGCATTTT. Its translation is CASTNTNEPNQPQHF.

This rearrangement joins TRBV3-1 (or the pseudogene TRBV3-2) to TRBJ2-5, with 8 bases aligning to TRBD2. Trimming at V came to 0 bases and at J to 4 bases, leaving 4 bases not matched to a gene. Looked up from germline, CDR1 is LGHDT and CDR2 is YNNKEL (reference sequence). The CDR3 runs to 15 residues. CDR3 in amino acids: CASSQDGLAGETQYF. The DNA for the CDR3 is TGTGCCAGCAGCCAAGATGGTCTAGCGGGAGAGACCCAGTACTTC.

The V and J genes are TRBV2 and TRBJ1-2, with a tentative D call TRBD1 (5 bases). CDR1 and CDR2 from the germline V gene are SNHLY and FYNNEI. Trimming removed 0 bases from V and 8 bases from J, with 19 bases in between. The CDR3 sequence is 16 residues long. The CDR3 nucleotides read TGTGCCAGCAGTGAAGCGCGTCAGGGTCGCGCAGGCGGCTACACCTTC. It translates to CASSEARQGRAGGYTF.

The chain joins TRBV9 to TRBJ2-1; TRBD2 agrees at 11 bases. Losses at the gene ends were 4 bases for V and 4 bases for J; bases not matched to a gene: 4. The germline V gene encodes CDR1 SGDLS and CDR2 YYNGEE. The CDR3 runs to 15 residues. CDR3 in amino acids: CASSSTSGSYNEQFF. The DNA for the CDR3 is TGTGCCAGCAGCTCCACTAGCGGGAGTTACAATGAGCAGTTCTTC.

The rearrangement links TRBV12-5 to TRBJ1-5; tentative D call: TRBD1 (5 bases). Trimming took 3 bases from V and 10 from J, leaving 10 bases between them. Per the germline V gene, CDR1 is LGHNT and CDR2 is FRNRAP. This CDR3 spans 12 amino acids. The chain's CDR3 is CASGFPDSPQHF. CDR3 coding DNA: TGTGCTAGTGGTTTCCCAGACAGCCCCCAGCATTTT.

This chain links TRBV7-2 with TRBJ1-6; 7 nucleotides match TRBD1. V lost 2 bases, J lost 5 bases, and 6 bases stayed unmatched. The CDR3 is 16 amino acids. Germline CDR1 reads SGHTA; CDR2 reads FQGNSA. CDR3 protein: CASSLPLTGHNSPLHF. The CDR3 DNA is TGTGCCAGCAGCTTACCGCTGACAGGGCATAATTCACCCCTCCACTTT.

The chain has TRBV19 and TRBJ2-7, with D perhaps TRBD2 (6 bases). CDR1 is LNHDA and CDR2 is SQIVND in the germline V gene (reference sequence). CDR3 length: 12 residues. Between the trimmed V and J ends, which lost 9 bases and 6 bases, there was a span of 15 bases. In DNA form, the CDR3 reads TGTGCCAGCGGACTAAACCAATTCGAGCAGTACTTC. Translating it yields CASGLNQFEQYF.

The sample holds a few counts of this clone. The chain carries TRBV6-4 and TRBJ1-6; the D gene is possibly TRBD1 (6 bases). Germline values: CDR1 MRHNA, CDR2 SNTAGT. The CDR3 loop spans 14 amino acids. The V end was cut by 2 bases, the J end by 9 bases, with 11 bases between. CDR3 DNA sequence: TGTGCCAGCAGTGACCCACAGGGCCCTTCACCCCTCCACTTT. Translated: CASSDPQGPSPLHF.

CDR3: CASSLNSGTVNYGYTF. In DNA form, the CDR3 reads TGTGCCAGCAGCTTAAACTCCGGGACAGTAAACTATGGCTACACCTTC. The chain uses TRBV9 and TRBJ1-2, with 7 positions matching TRBD1. The germline gives CDR1 SGDLS, CDR2 YYNGEE. This CDR3 spans 16 amino acids. V was pared by 4 bases and J by 2 bases, with 11 bases of the junction left unmatched.

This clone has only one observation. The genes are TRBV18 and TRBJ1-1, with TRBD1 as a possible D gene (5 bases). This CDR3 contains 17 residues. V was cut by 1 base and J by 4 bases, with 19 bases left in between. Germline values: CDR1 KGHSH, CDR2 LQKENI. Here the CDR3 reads CASSPQMTAAGSTEAFF. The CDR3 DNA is TGTGCCAGCTCACCACAGATGACAGCTGCGGGGAGCACTGAAGCTTTCTTT.

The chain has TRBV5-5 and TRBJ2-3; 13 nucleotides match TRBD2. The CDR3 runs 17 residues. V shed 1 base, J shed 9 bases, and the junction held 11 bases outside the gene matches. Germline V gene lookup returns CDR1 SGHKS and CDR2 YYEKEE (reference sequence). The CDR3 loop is CASSLRGLAGALKTQYF. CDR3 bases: TGTGCCAGCAGCTTGAGAGGACTAGCGGGGGCCTTAAAAACGCAGTATTTT.

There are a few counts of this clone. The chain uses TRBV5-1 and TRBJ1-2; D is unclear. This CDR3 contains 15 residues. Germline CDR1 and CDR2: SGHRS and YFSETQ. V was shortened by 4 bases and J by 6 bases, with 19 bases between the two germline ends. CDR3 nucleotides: TGCGCCAGCAGCGTCGTTCCAGGTTACGCTGATGGCTACACCTTC. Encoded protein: CASSVVPGYADGYTF. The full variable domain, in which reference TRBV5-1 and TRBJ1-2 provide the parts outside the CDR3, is KAGVTQTPRYLIKTRGQQVTLSCSPISGHRSVSWYQQTPGQGLQFLFEYFSETQRNKGNFPGRFSGRQFSNSRSEMNVSTLELGDSALYLCASSVVPGYADGYTFGSGTRLTVV.

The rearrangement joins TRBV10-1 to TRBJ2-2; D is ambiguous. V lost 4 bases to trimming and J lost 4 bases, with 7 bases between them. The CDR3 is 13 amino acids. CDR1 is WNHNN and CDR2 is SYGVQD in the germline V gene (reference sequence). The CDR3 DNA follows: TGCGCCAGCAGTGGGCGGTTCACCGGGGAGCTGTTTTTT. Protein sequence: CASSGRFTGELFF.